A single sample gave rise to the 11 T cell receptor beta chains below, sequenced in a study of shared clonotypes between healthy human individuals. TCRdb's copy holds only in-frame clones and misses some; the assay was immunoSEQ multiplex PCR. Among about 2.4 million clones listed, roughly nine tenths were seen once. Sequenced material: naive CD4+ T cells sorted from blood. Noted subset: CD45RA+ positively selected. These receptor sequences come from a man between 18 and 35 years old in good health.

The chain employs TRBV2 and TRBJ2-3; 10 bases fit TRBD2. J was trimmed by 3 bases and V by 5 bases; bases with no gene match: 2. This CDR3 is 14 amino acids long. In germline, CDR1 is SNHLY, CDR2 FYNNEI. The CDR3 nucleotides are TGTGCCAGCAGTCCTAGCGGGGGAACAGATACGCAGTATTTT. The encoded protein is CASSPSGGTDTQYF.

CDR3 nucleotides: TGTGCCAGCAGTGATCTTAGCGGGGGGGCATTTGACGAGCAGTACTTC. It is translated as CASSDLSGGAFDEQYF. V is TRBV9 and J is TRBJ2-7; TRBD2 aligns across 11 bases. CDR1 SGDLS and CDR2 YYNGEE come from the germline V gene. The CDR3 totals 16 residues. With 5 bases clipped from V and 5 bases from J, the junction kept 12 bases outside the gene matches.

This chain links TRBV5-1 with TRBJ2-3; D is unclear. Germline assignment: CDR1 SGHRS and CDR2 YFSETQ. This CDR3 has 13 amino acids. The V end was cut by 2 bases, the J end by 2 bases, with 6 bases between. This chain's CDR3 is CASSFGITDTQYF. In DNA form, the CDR3 reads TGCGCCAGCAGCTTTGGCATCACAGATACGCAGTATTTT.

The rearrangement joins TRBV5-5 to TRBJ2-7; 11 bases fit TRBD2. The CDR3 covers 14 residues. Germline lookup yields CDR1 SGHKS and CDR2 YYEKEE (reference sequence). V was pared by 5 bases and J by 4 bases, with 5 bases of the junction left unmatched. The CDR3 sequence is CASRIAGGSYEQYF. CDR3 bases: TGTGCCAGCAGAATAGCGGGAGGGTCGTACGAGCAGTACTTC.

The gene calls are TRBV14 and TRBJ2-7, with D unresolved. The CDR3 covers 13 residues. V gave up 3 bases and J gave up 3 bases, with 9 bases separating them. The germline gives CDR1 SGHDN, CDR2 FVKESK. The CDR3 region is CASSQWGNYEQYF. The CDR3 coding sequence is TGTGCCAGCAGCCAGTGGGGAAACTACGAGCAGTACTTC.

The V call is TRBV18, the J call TRBJ1-6; D not resolved. The CDR3 is made up of 18 amino acids. Germline V CDR1 and CDR2: KGHSH, LQKENI. V lost 2 bases, J lost 0 bases, and 14 bases lay in between. The CDR3 here is CASSPGLRSGSYNSPLHF. CDR3 DNA: TGTGCCAGCTCACCAGGGCTAAGATCCGGCTCCTATAATTCACCCCTCCACTTT.

The sample holds one count of this clone. The chain links TRBV6-6 to TRBJ2-2; D unresolved. From germline, CDR1 is MNHNY and CDR2 SVGAGI (reference sequence). The CDR3 is made up of 14 amino acids. V gave up 0 bases and J gave up 10 bases, with 12 bases separating them. In nucleotides, the CDR3 is TGTGCCAGCAGTTACTCGTTATGGGCCCCGGAGCTGTTTTTT. Encoded protein: CASSYSLWAPELFF.

The chain has TRBV7-2 and TRBJ1-1; D unclear. V was clipped by 4 bases and J by 3 bases, with 9 bases between them. Germline CDR1 is SGHTA and CDR2 is FQGNSA. CDR3 size: 13 residues. CDR3 region: CASSSYVDTEAFF. DNA of the CDR3: TGTGCCAGCAGCTCCTACGTGGACACTGAAGCTTTCTTT.

Here the CDR3 DNA reads TGCAGTGCTAAGACAGGGCAGGGCTACACCTTC. It is translated as CSAKTGQGYTF. The chain joins TRBV20-1 to TRBJ1-2, with 7 bases fitting TRBD1. With 4 bases clipped from V and 8 bases from J, the junction kept 4 bases outside the gene matches. This CDR3 has 11 amino acids. Germline lookup yields CDR1 DFQATT and CDR2 SNEGSKA (reference sequence).

The chain carries TRBV6-5 and TRBJ2-5; D is possibly TRBD2 (5 bases). The CDR3 totals 13 residues. Germline lookup yields CDR1 MNHEY and CDR2 SVGAGI. V lost 8 bases to trimming and J lost 1 base, with 11 bases between them. The CDR3 DNA is TGTGCCAGCCAAATTACTAGCCAAGAGACCCAGTACTTC. Protein sequence: CASQITSQETQYF.

This chain links TRBV4-3 with TRBJ2-3; 11 bases agree with TRBD2. Germline V gene data show CDR1 as LGHNA and CDR2 as YSLEER. V gave up 0 bases and J gave up 7 bases; unmatched junction bases: 6. The CDR3 consists of 16 residues. The CDR3 loop reads CASSQDWTSGLNTQYF. The CDR3 DNA is TGCGCCAGCAGCCAAGATTGGACTAGCGGGTTGAATACGCAGTATTTT.